This TCR beta chain was retrieved from a study of regulatory T cells in long-lasting Graves disease. With iRepertoire HTBI primers and Arm-PCR of CDR3 regions, TCR beta libraries were built. TCRdb redid the calling of the multiplex PCR reads with MiXCR, one entry per CDR3 protein. Among approximately 400,000 distinct CDR3 sequences listed, 10% to 15% were seen once. As to time point: newly diagnosed GD, antithyroid drugs for less than 3 months. The TCR library was made from RNA that had been extracted from PBMCs in TRIzol. Germline CDR1 reads SGHNT; CDR2 reads YENEEA. Trimming took 10 bases from V and 0 from J, leaving 28 bases between them. The CDR3 has 19 amino acids. These sequences were also reported in another study, on T cells in Graves' hyperthyroidism and ophthalmopathy. Per that study: Diagnoses were made from clinical symptoms, serum measures (thyroxine and TRAb), thyroid ultrasound and orbital computed tomography.

The source of this sequence is a woman under 30 with Graves disease. The source was peripheral blood mononuclear cells (PBMCs), collected at new diagnosis, from a patient treated with antithyroid drugs. V is TRBV11-3 and J is TRBJ1-5; D uncertain. CDR3 sequence: CATPYATPETRDSNQPQHF. The CDR3, as DNA: TGTGCCACTCCTTATGCGACGCCCGAAACCCGAGATAGCAATCAGCCCCAGCATTTT.